This T cell receptor beta chain appears in the sequencing data of a study of read filtering for tumor transcriptome and immune sequencing. Study-wide background: Whole-transcriptome libraries were prepared after DNase treatment. Findings and caveats of the study: The sorted CD138-negative fraction was a mixed bone marrow immune population, not purified T cells.

The library was built from roughly 400 ng RNA with molecular barcoded adaptors for alpha/delta and beta/gamma chains. TCRdb reprocessed the reads via MiXCR and lists one record per CDR3 protein. The sample has about 35,000 distinct CDR3 sequences; over 11% are singletons. This clonotype was counted at least ten times. The target antigen is unknown. Germline CDR1 reads MNHEY; CDR2 reads SVGAGI. Trimming pared 10 bases from V and 5 bases from J, leaving 15 bases between. This CDR3 contains 13 residues. This chain uses TRBV6-5 with TRBJ2-1, with D unclear. This sequence was found in a donor over 35 with multiple myeloma. Source material: a population of CD138-negative cells sorted from bone marrow. The CDR3 nucleotides are TGTGCCAAAAGCGCCGATCGTGACAATGAGCAGTTCTTC. This codes for CAKSADRDNEQFF.